These 6 T cell receptor beta chains were all obtained from the same sample, sequenced in a study of T cells in tumors after PD-1 blockade. The protocol was immunoSEQ multiplex PCR, while the TCRdb copy is restricted to in-frame clones and leaves out a portion. The sample consists of roughly 48,000 clones, approximately 84% of them appearing once. The material was PBMCs, obtained before anti-PD-1 treatment. Receptors were obtained from a human donor with basal cell carcinoma.

This sequence joins TRBV5-6 and TRBJ1-1; D unresolved. V lost 4 bases and J lost 11, with 15 bases in between. The CDR3 is 12 residues long. Germline CDR1 and CDR2: SGHDT and YYEEEE. The CDR3 region has the DNA TGTGCCAGCAGCCCGGTGGATGGGGTGGCTTTCTTT. Translated, it gives CASSPVDGVAFF. The whole variable domain, remainder taken from reference TRBV5-6 and TRBJ1-1, is DAGVTQSPTHLIKTRGQQVTLRCSPKSGHDTVSWYQQALGQGPQFIFQYYEEEERQRGNFPDRFSGHQFPNYSSELNVNALLLGDSALYLCASSPVDGVAFFGQGTRLTVV.

V gene TRBV28 combines with J gene TRBJ2-4, with 15 bases aligning to TRBD2. The CDR3 is 15 residues long. From germline, CDR1 is MDHEN and CDR2 SYDVKM. Trimming took 2 bases from V and 9 from J; bases not matched to a gene: 2. The DNA of the CDR3 is TGTGCCAGCAGTTTAAGGGGACTAGCGGGGGGCATTCAGTACTTC. The encoded protein is CASSLRGLAGGIQYF. Full variable domain (rest looked up from reference TRBV28 and TRBJ2-4): DVKVTQSSRYLVKRTGEKVFLECVQDMDHENMFWYRQDPGLGLRLIYFSYDVKMKEKGDIPEGYSVSREKKERFSLILESASTNQTSMYLCASSLRGLAGGIQYFGAGTRLSVL.

This chain links TRBV5-6 with TRBJ2-7, with D perhaps matching TRBD1 or TRBD2 (7 bases each). Deletions cut 5 bases from V and 5 bases from J, with 26 bases between. Germline V gene lookup returns CDR1 SGHDT and CDR2 YYEEEE. The CDR3 extends over 17 amino acids. The CDR3 here is CASSTFLGSRGGDEQYF. The CDR3 DNA follows: TGTGCCAGCAGTACATTTTTGGGGAGCAGGGGGGGCGACGAGCAGTACTTC.

V gene TRBV19 combines with J gene TRBJ1-2, with D unclear. With 5 bases removed from V and 4 bases from J, the gap between germline ends came to 17 bases. The CDR3 runs to 15 residues. CDR1 is LNHDA and CDR2 is SQIVND in the germline V gene (reference sequence). The CDR3 reads CASSPQGVRGYGYTF. The DNA of the CDR3 is TGTGCCAGTAGTCCGCAAGGAGTGCGGGGCTATGGCTACACCTTC.

This rearrangement joins TRBV6-1 to TRBJ2-1; D gene ambiguous. The germline gives CDR1 MNHNS, CDR2 SASEGT. Trimming removed 0 bases at V and 6 bases at J, with 15 bases between. This CDR3 region has 16 residues. CDR3 region: CASSEAWAEIVNEQFF. In DNA, the CDR3 is TGTGCCAGCAGTGAAGCCTGGGCAGAAATAGTCAATGAGCAGTTCTTC.

The genes are TRBV25-1 and TRBJ2-7; TRBD1 agrees at 8 bases. The germline gives CDR1 MGHDK, CDR2 SYGVNS. V dropped 3 bases and J dropped 0; count of bases not matched to a gene: 4. This CDR3 spans 15 amino acids. CDR3 sequence: CASSETGAISYEQYF. CDR3 DNA: TGTGCCAGCAGTGAGACAGGGGCCATCTCCTACGAGCAGTACTTC.